What follows are 5 T cell receptor beta chains derived from one specimen sequenced in a study of regulatory T cells in long-lasting Graves disease. The time point here: newly diagnosed GD, antithyroid drugs for less than 3 months. Extracted PBMC RNA gave rise to the TCR library. The authors built TCR beta libraries using iRepertoire HTBI primers and Arm-PCR of CDR3 regions. TCRdb recomputed calls from the multiplex PCR reads with MiXCR, one row per CDR3 protein. The table lists fewer than 550,000 distinct CDR3 sequences, over 15% of them singletons. This sample was shared with a second study, whose subject was T cells in Graves' hyperthyroidism and ophthalmopathy.

The sequencing used peripheral blood mononuclear cells (PBMCs), collected at new diagnosis, from a patient treated with antithyroid drugs. The origin of the receptors is a woman in her late teens or twenties with Graves disease.

In the case of this clonotype: The junction and the germline gene differ at one end; a read error may be behind it. The chain couples TRBV5-1 to TRBJ1-5; no firm D call. CDR1 SGHRS and CDR2 YFSETQ come from the germline V gene. This CDR3 is built from 15 residues. The CDR3 nucleotides are TGTGCCAGCAGCTTAAACGCTCAGGAGAATCAGCCCCAGCATTTT. This codes for CASSLNAQENQPQHF.

The table lists this clonotype with many counts. The genes are TRBV6-5 and TRBJ2-7, with 9 bases fitting TRBD2. This CDR3 contains 15 residues. Trimming removed 2 bases from V and 2 bases from J; junction bases left unmatched: 4. CDR1 is MNHEY, CDR2 SVGAGI, per germline. For the CDR3, the DNA is TGTGCCAGCAGTTACGAGGCTAGCGGGACCTACGAGCAGTACTTC. As protein: CASSYEASGTYEQYF.

The rearrangement links TRBV25-1 to TRBJ1-1; the D gene is possibly TRBD1 (5 bases). The germline CDR1 and CDR2 sequences are MGHDK and SYGVNS. V shed 4 bases and J shed 4 bases, with 10 bases lying between them. The CDR3 totals 13 residues. The CDR3: CASSAGWGTEAFF. The CDR3 region has the DNA TGTGCCAGCAGTGCAGGGTGGGGCACTGAAGCTTTCTTT. The variable domain in full, with the rest retrieved from reference TRBV25-1 and TRBJ1-1, is EADIYQTPRYLVIGTGKKITLECSQTMGHDKMYWYQQDPGMELHLIHYSYGVNSTEKGDLSSESTVSRIRTEHFPLTLESARPSHTSQYLCASSAGWGTEAFFGQGTRLTVV.

Note on this clonotype: A read error may be the cause here, since a much bigger clone is one base away. The J gene is TRBJ2-2, the V gene TRBV11-2; D is uncertain. Per the germline V gene, CDR1 is SGHAT and CDR2 is FQNNGV. The CDR3 totals 13 residues. This chain's CDR3 is CASSQLNTRELFF. CDR3 nucleotides: TGTGCCAGCAGCCAACTGAACACCAGGGAGCTGTTTTTT.

This clonotype was seen many times. The V and J genes are TRBV27 and TRBJ2-5; perhaps D is TRBD1 or TRBD2 (7 bases each). V was cut by 10 bases and J by 5 bases, with 26 bases left in between. The CDR3 extends over 16 amino acids. Per the germline V gene, CDR1 is MNHEY and CDR2 is SMNVEV (reference sequence). CDR3 nucleotide sequence: TGTGCCACCCGGGGGAGGGGGCTTGGGGCGGCGGAGACCCAGTACTTC. Translated, it gives CATRGRGLGAAETQYF.